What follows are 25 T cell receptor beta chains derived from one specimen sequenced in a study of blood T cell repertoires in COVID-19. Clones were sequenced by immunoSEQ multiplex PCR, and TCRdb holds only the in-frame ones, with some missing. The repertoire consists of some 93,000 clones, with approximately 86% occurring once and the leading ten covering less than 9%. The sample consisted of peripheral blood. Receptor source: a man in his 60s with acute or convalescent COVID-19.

CDR3 bases: TGCGCCAGCAGCCAAAGCGGCATTAATGAAAAACTGTTTTTT. It encodes CASSQSGINEKLFF. The genes are TRBV5-1 and TRBJ1-4, with D uncertain. The ends were cut back, 4 bases at V and 4 bases at J, with 11 bases in the middle. The CDR3 length is 14 residues. In germline, CDR1 is SGHRS, CDR2 YFSETQ.

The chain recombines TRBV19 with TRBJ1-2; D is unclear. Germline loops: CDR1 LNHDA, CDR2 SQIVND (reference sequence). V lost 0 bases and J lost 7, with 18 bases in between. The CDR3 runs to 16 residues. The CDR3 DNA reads TGTGCCAGTAGTATAGAGGGCAGTCTCCTCCCAGTTGGCTACACCTTC. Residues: CASSIEGSLLPVGYTF.

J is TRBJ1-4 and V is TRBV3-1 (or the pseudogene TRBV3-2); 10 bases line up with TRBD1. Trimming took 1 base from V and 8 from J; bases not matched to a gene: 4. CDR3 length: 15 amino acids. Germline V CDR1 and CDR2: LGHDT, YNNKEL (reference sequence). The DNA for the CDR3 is TGTGCCAGCAGCCAAGCGACAGGGGGCAGCGAAAAACTGTTTTTT. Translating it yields CASSQATGGSEKLFF.

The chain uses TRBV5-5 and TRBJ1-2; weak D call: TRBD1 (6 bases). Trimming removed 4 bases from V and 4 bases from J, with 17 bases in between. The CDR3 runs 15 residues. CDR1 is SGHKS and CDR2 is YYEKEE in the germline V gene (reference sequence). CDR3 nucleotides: TGTGCCAGCAGCATCACAGGGAAAAGTAGCTATGGCTACACCTTC. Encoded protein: CASSITGKSSYGYTF.

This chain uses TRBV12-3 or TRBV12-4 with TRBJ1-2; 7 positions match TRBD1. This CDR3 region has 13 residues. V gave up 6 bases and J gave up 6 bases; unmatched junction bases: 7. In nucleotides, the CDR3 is TGTGCCAGCAGGACAGGGTCGGTTCATGGCTACACCTTC. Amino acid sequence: CASRTGSVHGYTF.

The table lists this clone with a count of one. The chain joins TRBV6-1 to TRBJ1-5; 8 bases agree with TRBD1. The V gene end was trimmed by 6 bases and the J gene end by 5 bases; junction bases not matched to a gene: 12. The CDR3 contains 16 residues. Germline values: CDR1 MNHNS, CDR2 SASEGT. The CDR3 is CASREQGGGLHQPQHF. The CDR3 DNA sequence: TGTGCCAGCAGGGAACAGGGGGGTGGTCTTCATCAGCCCCAGCATTTT.

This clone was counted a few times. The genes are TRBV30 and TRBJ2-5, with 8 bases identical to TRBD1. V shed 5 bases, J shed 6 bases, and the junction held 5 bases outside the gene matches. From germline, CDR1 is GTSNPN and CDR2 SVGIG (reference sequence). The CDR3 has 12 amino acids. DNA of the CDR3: TGTGCCTGGGCAGGGGGCCGGAAGACCCAGTACTTC. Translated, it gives CAWAGGRKTQYF.

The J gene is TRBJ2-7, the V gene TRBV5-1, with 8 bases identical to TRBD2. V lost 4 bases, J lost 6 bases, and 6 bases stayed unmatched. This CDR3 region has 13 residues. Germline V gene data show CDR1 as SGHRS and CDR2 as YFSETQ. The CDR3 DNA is TGCGCCAGCAGCGGAGGCGGGGGGTTCGAGCAGTACTTC. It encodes CASSGGGGFEQYF.

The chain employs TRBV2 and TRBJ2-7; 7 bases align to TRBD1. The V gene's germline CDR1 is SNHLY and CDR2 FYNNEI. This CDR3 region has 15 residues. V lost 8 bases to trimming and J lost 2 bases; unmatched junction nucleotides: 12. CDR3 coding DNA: TGTGCCAGCTTTCTTTTCGGACAGGCAGCCTACGAGCAGTACTTC. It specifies CASFLFGQAAYEQYF.

The CDR3, as DNA: TGTGCCAGCAGCGGAGGAGGTACGGGACTCTACGAGCAGTACTTC. The encoded protein is CASSGGGTGLYEQYF. This chain connects TRBV7-2 to TRBJ2-7; D might be TRBD2 (6 bases). Trimming removed 5 bases at V and 3 bases at J, with 17 bases between. The CDR3 sequence is 15 residues long. The germline V gene encodes CDR1 SGHTA and CDR2 FQGNSA.

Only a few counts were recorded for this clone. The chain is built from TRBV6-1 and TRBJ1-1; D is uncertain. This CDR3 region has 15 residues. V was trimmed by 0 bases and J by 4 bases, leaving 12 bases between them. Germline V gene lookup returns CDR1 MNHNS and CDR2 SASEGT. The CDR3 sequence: CASSEAHLQSTEAFF. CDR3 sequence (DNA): TGTGCCAGCAGTGAAGCGCACTTACAGAGCACTGAAGCTTTCTTT.

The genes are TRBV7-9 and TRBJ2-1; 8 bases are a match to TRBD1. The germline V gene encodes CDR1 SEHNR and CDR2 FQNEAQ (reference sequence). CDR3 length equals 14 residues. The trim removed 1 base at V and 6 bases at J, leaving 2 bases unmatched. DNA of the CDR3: TGTGCCAGCAGCTTAGTCAGGGGGCGCAATGAGCAGTTCTTC. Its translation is CASSLVRGRNEQFF.

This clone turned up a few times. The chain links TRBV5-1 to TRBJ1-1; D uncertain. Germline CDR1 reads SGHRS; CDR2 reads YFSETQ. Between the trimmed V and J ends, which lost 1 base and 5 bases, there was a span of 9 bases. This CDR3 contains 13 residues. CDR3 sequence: CASSLKRGTEAFF. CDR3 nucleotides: TGCGCCAGCAGCTTGAAAAGAGGGACTGAAGCTTTCTTT.

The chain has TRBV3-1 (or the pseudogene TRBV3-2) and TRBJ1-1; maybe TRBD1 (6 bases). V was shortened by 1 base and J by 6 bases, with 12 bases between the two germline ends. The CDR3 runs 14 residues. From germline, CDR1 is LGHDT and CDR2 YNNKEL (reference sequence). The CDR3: CASSQVRGGAEAFF. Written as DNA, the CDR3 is TGTGCCAGCAGCCAAGTAAGAGGGGGAGCTGAAGCTTTCTTT.

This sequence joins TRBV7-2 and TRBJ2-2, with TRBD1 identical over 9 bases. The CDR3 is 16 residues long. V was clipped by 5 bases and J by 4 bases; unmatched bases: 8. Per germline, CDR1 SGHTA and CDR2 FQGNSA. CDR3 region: CASSGRQGGGTGELFF. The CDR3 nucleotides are TGTGCCAGCAGCGGCAGACAGGGGGGCGGCACCGGGGAGCTGTTTTTT.

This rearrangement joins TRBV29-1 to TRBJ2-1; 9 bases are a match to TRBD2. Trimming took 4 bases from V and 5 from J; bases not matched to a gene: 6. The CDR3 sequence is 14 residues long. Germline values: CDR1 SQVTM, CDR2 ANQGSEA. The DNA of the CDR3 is TGCAGCGTTGGTCAGCTAGCGGGGAACAATGAGCAGTTCTTC. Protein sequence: CSVGQLAGNNEQFF.

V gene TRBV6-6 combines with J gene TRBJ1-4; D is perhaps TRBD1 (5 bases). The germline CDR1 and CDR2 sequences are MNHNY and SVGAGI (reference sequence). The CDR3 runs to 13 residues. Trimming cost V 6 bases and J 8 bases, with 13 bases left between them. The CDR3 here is CASRGPEGEKLFF. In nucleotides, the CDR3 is TGTGCCAGCAGGGGACCGGAGGGGGAAAAACTGTTTTTT.

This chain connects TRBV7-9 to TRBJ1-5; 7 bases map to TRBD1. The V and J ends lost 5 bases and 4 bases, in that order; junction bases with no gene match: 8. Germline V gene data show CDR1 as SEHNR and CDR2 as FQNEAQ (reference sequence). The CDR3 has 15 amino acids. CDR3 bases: TGTGCCAGCAGCCCACCCGGGACAGAGAATCAGCCCCAGCATTTT. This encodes CASSPPGTENQPQHF.

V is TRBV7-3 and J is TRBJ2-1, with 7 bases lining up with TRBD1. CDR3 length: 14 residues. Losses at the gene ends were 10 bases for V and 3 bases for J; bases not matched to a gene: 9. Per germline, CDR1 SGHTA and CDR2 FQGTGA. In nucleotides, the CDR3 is TGTGCCAACCAGGGACAGTACTTCTACAATGAGCAGTTCTTC. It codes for CANQGQYFYNEQFF.

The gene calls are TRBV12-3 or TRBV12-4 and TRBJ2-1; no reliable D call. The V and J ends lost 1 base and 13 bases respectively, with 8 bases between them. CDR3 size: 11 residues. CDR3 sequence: CASSLGAGQFF. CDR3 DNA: TGTGCCAGCAGTTTAGGGGCAGGTCAGTTCTTC.

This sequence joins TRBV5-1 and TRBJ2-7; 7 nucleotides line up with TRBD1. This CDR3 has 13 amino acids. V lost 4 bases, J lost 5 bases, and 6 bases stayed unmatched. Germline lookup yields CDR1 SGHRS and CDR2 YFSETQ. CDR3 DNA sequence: TGCGCCAGCAGCCAACAGGGGTATCACGAGCAGTACTTC. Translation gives CASSQQGYHEQYF.

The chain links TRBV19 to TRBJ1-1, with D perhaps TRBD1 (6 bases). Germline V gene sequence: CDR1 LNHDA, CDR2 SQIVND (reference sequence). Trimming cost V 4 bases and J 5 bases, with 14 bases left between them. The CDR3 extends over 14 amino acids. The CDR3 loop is CASSNPQGRTEAFF. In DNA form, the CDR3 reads TGTGCCAGTAGTAACCCACAGGGACGGACTGAAGCTTTCTTT.

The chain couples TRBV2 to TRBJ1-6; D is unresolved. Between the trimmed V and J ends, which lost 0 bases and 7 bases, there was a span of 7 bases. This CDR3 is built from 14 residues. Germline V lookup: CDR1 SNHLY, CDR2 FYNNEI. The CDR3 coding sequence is TGTGCCAGCAGTGAAGCGGCGGGGAATTCACCCCTCCACTTT. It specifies CASSEAAGNSPLHF.

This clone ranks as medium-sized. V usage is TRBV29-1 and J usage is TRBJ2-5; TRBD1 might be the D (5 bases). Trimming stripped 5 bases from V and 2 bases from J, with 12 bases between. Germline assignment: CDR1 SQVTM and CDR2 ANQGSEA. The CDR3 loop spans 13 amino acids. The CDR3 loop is CSVTRQLQETQYF. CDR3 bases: TGCAGCGTTACAAGACAGCTACAAGAGACCCAGTACTTC.

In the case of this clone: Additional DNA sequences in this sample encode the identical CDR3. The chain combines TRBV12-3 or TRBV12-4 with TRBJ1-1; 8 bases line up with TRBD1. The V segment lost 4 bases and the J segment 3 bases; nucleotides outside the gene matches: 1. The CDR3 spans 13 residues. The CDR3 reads CASSSQGDTEAFF. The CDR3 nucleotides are TGTGCCAGCAGTTCACAGGGGGACACTGAAGCTTTCTTT.